This TCR beta chain was obtained from a study of tumor and adjacent non-tumor tissue in lung cancer. A note on this clonotype: The junction departs from the called germline gene at one end, perhaps through a read error.

TCRbeta libraries were built with three rounds of nested PCR, modified from ARM-PCR. MiXCR, applied by TCRdb to the multiplex PCR reads, yields one record per CDR3 protein. The data show 40,000 to 50,000 distinct CDR3 sequences, roughly 67% seen once. The CDR3 length is 13 residues. Germline-derived CDR1 and CDR2 are SQVTM and ANQGSEA. This sample's RNA came from whole unsorted tissue. More than 3 cm separated this lung sample from the edge of the tumor. The sample consisted of distant non-tumor lung tissue. The gene calls are TRBV29-1 and TRBJ2-2, with a possible D match to TRBD2 (6 bases). The TCR comes from a woman aged 70 to 79 with non-small cell lung cancer. The CDR3 bases are TGCAGCGTTGAAGTGGGGGAAACCGGGGGGCTGTTTTTT. Its protein is CSVEVGETGGLFF.